Below, 23 T cell receptor beta chains from the same sample are listed, as sequenced in a study of T cell changes during pregnancy in multiple sclerosis. Produced via immunoSEQ multiplex PCR; TCRdb's table is partial and in-frame only. Among roughly 48,000 clones listed, 88% were seen once. The sequences come from CD4+ T cells from peripheral blood mononuclear cells, collected in the second trimester of pregnancy. The receptors originated from a female donor with multiple sclerosis, enrolled in a pregnancy study.

This sequence joins TRBV27 and TRBJ2-3; maybe TRBD2 (7 bases). Trimming shortened V by 2 bases and J by 4 bases, and 16 bases separated the two germline ends. The CDR3 consists of 16 residues. Germline CDR1 reads MNHEY; CDR2 reads SMNVEV (reference sequence). CDR3 residues: CASSLGSGTRADTQYF. For the CDR3, the DNA is TGTGCCAGCAGTTTAGGGAGCGGGACAAGGGCAGATACGCAGTATTTT.

V usage is TRBV7-9 and J usage is TRBJ1-5; 7 nucleotides match TRBD1. CDR3 length: 15 amino acids. V shed 1 base and J 3 bases; nucleotides not matched to a gene: 3. Germline V CDR1 and CDR2: SEHNR, FQNEAQ (reference sequence). DNA of the CDR3: TGTGCCAGCAGCTTAGACAGGGGAATCAATCAGCCCCAGCATTTT. Its translation: CASSLDRGINQPQHF.

The rearrangement links TRBV5-1 to TRBJ2-5; no clear D. This CDR3 has 12 amino acids. CDR1 and CDR2 from the germline V gene are SGHRS and YFSETQ. V was pared by 5 bases and J by 5 bases, with 10 bases between. The chain's CDR3 is CASSFDQETQYF. For the CDR3, the DNA is TGCGCCAGCAGTTTTGATCAGGAGACCCAGTACTTC. The entire variable domain, with the rest obtained from reference TRBV5-1 and TRBJ2-5, is as follows: KAGVTQTPRYLIKTRGQQVTLSCSPISGHRSVSWYQQTPGQGLQFLFEYFSETQRNKGNFPGRFSGRQFSNSRSEMNVSTLELGDSALYLCASSFDQETQYFGPGTRLLVL.

This clone was counted once. The gene calls are TRBV13 and TRBJ2-5; weak D call: TRBD2 (7 bases). Germline CDR1 is PRHDT and CDR2 is FYEKMQ (reference sequence). The V end lost 5 bases, the J end lost 5 bases, and 15 bases lay between the germline ends. The CDR3 sequence is 14 residues long. The CDR3 reads CASSLQGLQETQYF. CDR3 bases: TGTGCCAGCAGCCTACAGGGACTACAGGAGACCCAGTACTTC.

J is TRBJ1-1 and V is TRBV19; 7 bases fit TRBD1. The J segment lost 2 bases and the V segment lost 7 bases, leaving 7 bases of the junction unmatched. The CDR3 runs to 14 residues. The V gene's germline CDR1 is LNHDA and CDR2 SQIVND (reference sequence). As DNA, the CDR3 is TGTGCCAGTATGGGTTGGGACAGAAACACTGAAGCTTTCTTT. Translated: CASMGWDRNTEAFF.

The chain combines TRBV5-1 with TRBJ2-7, with a tentative D call TRBD1 (6 bases). CDR3 length: 15 amino acids. With 4 bases removed from V and 3 bases from J, the gap between germline ends came to 17 bases. Looked up from germline, CDR1 is SGHRS and CDR2 is YFSETQ. CDR3 nucleotide sequence: TGCGCCAGCAGCACCGGGGACAACTTATTCTACGAGCAGTACTTC. It translates to CASSTGDNLFYEQYF.

This chain joins TRBV11-2 and TRBJ2-1; 9 nucleotides match TRBD2. This CDR3 has 16 residues. V lost 3 bases and J lost 3; bases outside the gene matches: 6. Germline V gives CDR1 SGHAT, CDR2 FQNNGV. As DNA, the CDR3 is TGTGCCAGCAGCTTGGTCGGACTAGCGAACTACAATGAGCAGTTCTTC. This gives the protein CASSLVGLANYNEQFF.

V is TRBV18 and J is TRBJ1-5; no firm D call. The V and J ends lost 3 bases and 7 bases respectively, with 22 bases between them. This CDR3 comprises 17 residues. Germline loops: CDR1 KGHSH, CDR2 LQKENI. CDR3 residues: CASSPSGQGLGGQPQHF. Written as DNA, the CDR3 is TGTGCCAGCTCACCGAGCGGGCAAGGTTTGGGAGGACAGCCCCAGCATTTT.

This clone was counted once. The rearrangement uses TRBV6-5 and TRBJ2-7; 9 positions agree with TRBD1. V shed 3 bases, J shed 3 bases, and the junction held 9 bases outside the gene matches. CDR1 and CDR2 from the germline V gene are MNHEY and SVGAGI. The CDR3 runs 16 residues. The CDR3 reads CASSYSFPGQGYEQYF. The CDR3 coding sequence is TGTGCCAGCAGTTATTCCTTCCCGGGACAGGGCTACGAGCAGTACTTC.

The genes are TRBV5-1 and TRBJ1-1; D call uncertain. The germline gives CDR1 SGHRS, CDR2 YFSETQ. V shed 0 bases and J shed 1 base, with 13 bases lying between them. The CDR3 loop spans 16 amino acids. CDR3 loop: CASSLELATPNTEAFF. The CDR3, as DNA: TGCGCCAGCAGCTTGGAGTTAGCGACACCGAACACTGAAGCTTTCTTT.

The rearrangement joins TRBV5-1 to TRBJ1-1, with a weak D call TRBD1 (6 bases). With 1 base removed from V and 5 bases from J, the gap between germline ends came to 6 bases. CDR3 length equals 12 residues. CDR1 is SGHRS and CDR2 is YFSETQ in the germline V gene. The CDR3 nucleotides read TGCGCCAGCAGCTTGCAGGGGACTGAAGCTTTCTTT. Translation gives CASSLQGTEAFF.

This sequence joins TRBV18 and TRBJ1-5; D unresolved. This CDR3 comprises 15 residues. CDR1 is KGHSH and CDR2 is LQKENI in the germline V gene. V was cut by 6 bases and J by 1 base, with 13 bases left in between. The CDR3 region has the DNA TGTGCCAGCTCCCTAGGCTCATCCAGCAATCAGCCCCAGCATTTT. Residues: CASSLGSSSNQPQHF.

The chain links TRBV9 to TRBJ2-5, with TRBD2 identical over 7 bases. Losses at the gene ends were 3 bases for V and 4 bases for J; bases not matched to a gene: 9. The CDR3 length is 15 residues. CDR1 and CDR2 (germline): SGDLS, YYNGEE. CDR3 sequence (DNA): TGTGCCAGCAGCGACGCGACTAGCCGGGGAGAGACCCAGTACTTC. Translated: CASSDATSRGETQYF.

J is TRBJ1-1 and V is TRBV2, with D unclear. Trimming cost V 4 bases and J 3 bases, with 3 bases left between them. This CDR3 has 11 residues. Germline lookup yields CDR1 SNHLY and CDR2 FYNNEI. In DNA form, the CDR3 reads TGTGCCAGCAGTGTAGACACTGAAGCTTTCTTT. As protein: CASSVDTEAFF.

V is TRBV11-2 and J is TRBJ2-7; perhaps TRBD1 as D (6 bases). This CDR3 contains 15 residues. The ends were cut back, 1 base at V and 2 bases at J, with 12 bases in the middle. Germline V lookup: CDR1 SGHAT, CDR2 FQNNGV. The CDR3 DNA is TGTGCCAGCAGCTTAGTACAGGGAATCACCTACGAGCAGTACTTC. It yields the protein CASSLVQGITYEQYF.

V usage is TRBV6-1 and J usage is TRBJ2-7; 10 bases match TRBD1. This CDR3 has 14 residues. Germline loops: CDR1 MNHNS, CDR2 SASEGT. V was pared by 6 bases and J by 5 bases, with 7 bases of the junction left unmatched. CDR3 residues: CASSAGTGVNEQYF. The DNA of the CDR3 is TGTGCCAGCAGCGCCGGGACAGGGGTAAACGAGCAGTACTTC.

This clone was observed a few times. J is TRBJ1-1 and V is TRBV4-2, with D perhaps TRBD1 (6 bases). The CDR3 has 16 residues. Trimming cost V 4 bases and J 2 bases, with 17 bases left between them. CDR1 and CDR2 (germline): LGHNA, YNFKEQ. The CDR3 is CASSPPAGAFNTEAFF. CDR3 DNA sequence: TGTGCCAGCAGCCCTCCGGCAGGGGCGTTTAACACTGAAGCTTTCTTT.

The rearrangement uses TRBV6-6 and TRBJ1-2; TRBD1 aligns across 8 bases. The CDR3 is made up of 15 amino acids. CDR1 MNHNY and CDR2 SVGAGI come from the germline V gene (reference sequence). V lost 5 bases, J lost 5 bases, and 10 bases stayed unmatched. In DNA, the CDR3 is TGTGCCAGCAGTCCCCCGGGACAGGTCAATTATGGCTACACCTTC. Its protein product is CASSPPGQVNYGYTF.

The gene calls are TRBV7-9 and TRBJ1-1, with D possibly being TRBD1 (5 bases). Germline CDR1 and CDR2: SEHNR and FQNEAQ (reference sequence). Trimming took off 3 bases at V and 5 bases at J, with 13 bases between the two ends. The CDR3 is made up of 14 amino acids. In nucleotides, the CDR3 is TGTGCCAGCAGCTTTTCGACCGGGGGGACTGAAGCTTTCTTT. Encoded protein: CASSFSTGGTEAFF.

This clone was detected a few times. V usage is TRBV6-6 and J usage is TRBJ1-4; a possible D gene is TRBD1 (5 bases). V lost 2 bases to trimming and J lost 2 bases, with 6 bases between them. The CDR3 totals 14 residues. Germline CDR1 is MNHNY and CDR2 is SVGAGI (reference sequence). The CDR3 region is CASSYAGTNEKLFF. The CDR3 DNA reads TGTGCCAGCAGTTACGCAGGGACTAATGAAAAACTGTTTTTT.

The chain combines TRBV7-2 with TRBJ1-3; maybe TRBD1 (5 bases). CDR1 is SGHTA, CDR2 FQGNSA, per germline. Trimming shortened V by 5 bases and J by 3 bases, and 14 bases separated the two germline ends. This CDR3 comprises 15 residues. The CDR3 loop reads CASSPAGRDGNTIYF. As DNA, the CDR3 is TGTGCCAGCAGCCCCGCAGGGAGGGATGGAAACACCATATATTTT.

V and J are TRBV6-6 and TRBJ2-1; 8 bases align to TRBD2. The CDR3 runs to 14 residues. Per germline, CDR1 MNHNY and CDR2 SVGAGI (reference sequence). V gave up 1 base and J gave up 6 bases; unmatched junction bases: 2. CDR3 residues: CASSYLGTSNEQFF. DNA for the CDR3: TGTGCCAGCAGTTACTTAGGGACTAGCAATGAGCAGTTCTTC.

The chain uses TRBV15 and TRBJ2-7; 11 bases fit TRBD1. The junction had 5 bases not matched to a gene; V was cut back by 5 bases and J by 2 bases. The CDR3 spans 15 residues. Germline-derived CDR1 and CDR2 are LNHNV and YYDKDF (reference sequence). Here the CDR3 reads CATSQDRGRTYEQYF. CDR3 sequence (DNA): TGTGCCACCAGCCAGGACAGGGGGCGGACCTACGAGCAGTACTTC.